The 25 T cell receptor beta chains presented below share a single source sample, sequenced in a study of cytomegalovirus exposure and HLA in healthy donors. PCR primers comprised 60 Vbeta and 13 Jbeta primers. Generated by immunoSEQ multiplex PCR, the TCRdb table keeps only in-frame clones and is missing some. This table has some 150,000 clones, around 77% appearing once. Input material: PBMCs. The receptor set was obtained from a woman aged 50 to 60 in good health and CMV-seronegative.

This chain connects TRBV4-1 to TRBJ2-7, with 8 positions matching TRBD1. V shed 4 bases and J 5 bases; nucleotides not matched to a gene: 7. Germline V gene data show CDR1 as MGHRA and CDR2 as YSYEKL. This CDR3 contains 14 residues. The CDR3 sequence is CASSPGQGVHEQYF. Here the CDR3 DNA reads TGCGCCAGCAGCCCAGGACAGGGAGTCCACGAGCAGTACTTC.

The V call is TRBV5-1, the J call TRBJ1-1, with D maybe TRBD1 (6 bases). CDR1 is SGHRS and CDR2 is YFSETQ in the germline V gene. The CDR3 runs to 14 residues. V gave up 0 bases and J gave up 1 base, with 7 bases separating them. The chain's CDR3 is CASSLATGNTEAFF. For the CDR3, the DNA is TGCGCCAGCAGCTTGGCGACAGGGAACACTGAAGCTTTCTTT.

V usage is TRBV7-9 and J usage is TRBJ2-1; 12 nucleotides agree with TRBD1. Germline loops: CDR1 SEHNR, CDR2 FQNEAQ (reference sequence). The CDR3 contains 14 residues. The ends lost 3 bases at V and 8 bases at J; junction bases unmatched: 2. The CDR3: CASSLGTGGHEQFF. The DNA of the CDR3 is TGTGCCAGCAGCTTGGGGACAGGGGGCCATGAGCAGTTCTTC.

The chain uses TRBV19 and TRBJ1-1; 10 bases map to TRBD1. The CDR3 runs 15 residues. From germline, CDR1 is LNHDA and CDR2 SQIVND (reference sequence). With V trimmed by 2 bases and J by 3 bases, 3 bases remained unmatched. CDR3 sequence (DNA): TGTGCCAGTAGTATAAGCGGGACAGGGGACACTGAAGCTTTCTTT. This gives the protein CASSISGTGDTEAFF.

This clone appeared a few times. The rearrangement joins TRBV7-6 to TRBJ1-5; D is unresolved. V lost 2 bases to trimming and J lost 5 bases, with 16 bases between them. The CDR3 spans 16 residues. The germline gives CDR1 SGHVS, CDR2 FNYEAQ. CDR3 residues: CASSLMPQGRDQPQHF. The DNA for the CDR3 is TGTGCCAGCAGCTTAATGCCCCAAGGGCGGGATCAGCCCCAGCATTTT.

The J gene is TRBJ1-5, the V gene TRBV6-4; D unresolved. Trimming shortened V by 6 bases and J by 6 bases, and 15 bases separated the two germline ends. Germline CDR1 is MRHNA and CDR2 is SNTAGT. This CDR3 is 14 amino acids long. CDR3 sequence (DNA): TGTGCCAGCAGCGTTCCCCATTCGGGTCAGCCCCAGCATTTT. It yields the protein CASSVPHSGQPQHF.

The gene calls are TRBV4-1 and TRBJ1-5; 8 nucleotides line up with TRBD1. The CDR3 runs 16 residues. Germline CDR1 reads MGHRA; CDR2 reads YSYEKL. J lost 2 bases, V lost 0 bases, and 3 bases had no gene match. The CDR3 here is CASSQDQGAGNQPQHF. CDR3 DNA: TGCGCCAGCAGCCAAGATCAGGGGGCTGGCAATCAGCCCCAGCATTTT.

The CDR3 DNA reads TGTGCCAGCAACATACAGGGGACAGATACGCAGTATTTT. Its translation: CASNIQGTDTQYF. The J gene is TRBJ2-3, the V gene TRBV7-9; 7 nucleotides line up with TRBD1. Germline V gene data show CDR1 as SEHNR and CDR2 as FQNEAQ (reference sequence). Losses at the gene ends were 7 bases for V and 3 bases for J; bases not matched to a gene: 4. CDR3 size: 13 residues.

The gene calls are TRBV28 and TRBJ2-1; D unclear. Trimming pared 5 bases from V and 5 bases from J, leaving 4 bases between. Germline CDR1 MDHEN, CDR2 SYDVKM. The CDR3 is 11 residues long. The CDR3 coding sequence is TGTGCCAGCAGTCCAAACAATGAGCAGTTCTTC. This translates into CASSPNNEQFF.

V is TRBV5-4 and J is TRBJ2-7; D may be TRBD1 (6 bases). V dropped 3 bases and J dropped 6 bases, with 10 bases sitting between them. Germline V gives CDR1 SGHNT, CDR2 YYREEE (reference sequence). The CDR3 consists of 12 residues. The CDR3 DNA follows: TGTGCCAGCAGCTGGGGGACATCCGAGCAGTACTTC. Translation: CASSWGTSEQYF.

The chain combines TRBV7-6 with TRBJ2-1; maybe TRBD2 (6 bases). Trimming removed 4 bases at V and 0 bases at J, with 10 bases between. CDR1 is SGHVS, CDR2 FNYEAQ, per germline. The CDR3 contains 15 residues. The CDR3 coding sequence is TGTGCCAGCAGCTCCGGGGGAAACTCCTACAATGAGCAGTTCTTC. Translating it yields CASSSGGNSYNEQFF.

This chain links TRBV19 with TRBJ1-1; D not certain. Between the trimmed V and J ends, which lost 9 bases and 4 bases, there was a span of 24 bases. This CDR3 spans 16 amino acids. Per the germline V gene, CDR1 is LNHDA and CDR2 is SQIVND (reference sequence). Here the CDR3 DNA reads TGTGCCAGCACCCGCGGAGGGCGCCGAGGGAGCACTGAAGCTTTCTTT. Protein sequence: CASTRGGRRGSTEAFF. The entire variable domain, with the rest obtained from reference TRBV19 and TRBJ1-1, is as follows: DGGITQSPKYLFRKEGQNVTLSCEQNLNHDAMYWYRQDPGQGLRLIYYSQIVNDFQKGDIAEGYSVSREKKESFPLTVTSAQKNPTAFYLCASTRGGRRGSTEAFFGQGTRLTVV.

The CDR3 reads CATSEYGRNNEQFF. CDR3 in DNA: TGTGCCACCAGCGAGTACGGTAGAAACAATGAGCAGTTCTTC. The chain has TRBV15 and TRBJ2-1; D gene uncertain. Trimming took 5 bases from V and 5 from J, leaving 13 bases between them. The CDR3 runs 14 residues. Per the germline V gene, CDR1 is LNHNV and CDR2 is YYDKDF (reference sequence). The full variable domain, rest sourced from reference TRBV15 and TRBJ2-1, is DAMVIQNPRYQVTQFGKPVTLSCSQTLNHNVMYWYQQKSSQAPKLLFHYYDKDFNNEADTPDNFQSRRPNTSFCFLDIRSPGLGDTAMYLCATSEYGRNNEQFFGPGTRLTVL.

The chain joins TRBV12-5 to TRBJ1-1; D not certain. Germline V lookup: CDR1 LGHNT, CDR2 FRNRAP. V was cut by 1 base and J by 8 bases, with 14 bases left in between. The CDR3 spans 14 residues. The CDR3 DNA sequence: TGTGCTAGTGGTTTGGGGCGCGGGCCATCGGAAGCTTTCTTT. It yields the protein CASGLGRGPSEAFF.

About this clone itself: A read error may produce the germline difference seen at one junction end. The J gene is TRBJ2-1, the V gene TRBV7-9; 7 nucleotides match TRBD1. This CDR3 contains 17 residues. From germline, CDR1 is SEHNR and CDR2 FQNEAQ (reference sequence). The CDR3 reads CSSSPLWTGLSYNEQFF. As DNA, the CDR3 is TGTTCCAGCAGCCCTCTCTGGACAGGTCTCTCCTACAATGAGCAGTTCTTC.

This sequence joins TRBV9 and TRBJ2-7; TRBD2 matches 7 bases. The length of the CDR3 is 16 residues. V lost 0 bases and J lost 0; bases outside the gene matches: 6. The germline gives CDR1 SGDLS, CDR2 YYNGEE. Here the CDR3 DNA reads TGTGCCAGCAGCGTAGAGGGGCGGGAGAGCTCCTACGAGCAGTACTTC. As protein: CASSVEGRESSYEQYF.

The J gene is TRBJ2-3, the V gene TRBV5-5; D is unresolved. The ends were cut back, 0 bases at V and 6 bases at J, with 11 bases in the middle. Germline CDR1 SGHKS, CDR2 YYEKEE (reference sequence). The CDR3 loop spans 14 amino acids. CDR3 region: CASSLVPLEDTQYF. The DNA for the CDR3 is TGTGCCAGCAGCTTGGTACCGTTGGAGGATACGCAGTATTTT.

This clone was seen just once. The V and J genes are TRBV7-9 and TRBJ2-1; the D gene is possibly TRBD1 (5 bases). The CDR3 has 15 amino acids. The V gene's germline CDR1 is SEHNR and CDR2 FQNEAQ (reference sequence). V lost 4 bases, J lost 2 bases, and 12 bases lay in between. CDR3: CASSSVGATYNEQFF. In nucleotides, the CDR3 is TGTGCCAGCAGCTCAGTTGGGGCGACCTACAATGAGCAGTTCTTC.

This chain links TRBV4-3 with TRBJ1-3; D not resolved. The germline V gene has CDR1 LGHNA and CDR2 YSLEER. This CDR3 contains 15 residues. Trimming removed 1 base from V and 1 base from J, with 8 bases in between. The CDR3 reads CASSQGRQSGNTIYF. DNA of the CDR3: TGCGCCAGCAGCCAAGGGCGGCAGTCTGGAAACACCATATATTTT.

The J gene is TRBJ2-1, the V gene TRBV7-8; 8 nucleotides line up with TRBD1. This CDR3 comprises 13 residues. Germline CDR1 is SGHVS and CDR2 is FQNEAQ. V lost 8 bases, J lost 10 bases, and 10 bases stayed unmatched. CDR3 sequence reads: CASFGQGAQEQFF. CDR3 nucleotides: TGTGCCAGCTTCGGTCAGGGGGCGCAGGAGCAGTTCTTC.

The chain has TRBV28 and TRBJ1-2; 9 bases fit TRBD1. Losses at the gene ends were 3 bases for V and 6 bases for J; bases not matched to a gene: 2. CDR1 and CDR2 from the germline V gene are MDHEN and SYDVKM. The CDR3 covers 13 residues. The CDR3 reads CASSLGDRDGYTF. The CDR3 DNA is TGTGCCAGCAGTTTGGGGGACAGGGATGGCTACACCTTC.

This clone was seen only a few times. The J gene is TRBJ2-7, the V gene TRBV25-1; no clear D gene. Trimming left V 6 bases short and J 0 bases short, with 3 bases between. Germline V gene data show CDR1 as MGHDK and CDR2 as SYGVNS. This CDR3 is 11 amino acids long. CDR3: CASSHSYEQYF. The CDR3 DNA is TGTGCCAGCAGCCACTCCTACGAGCAGTACTTC.

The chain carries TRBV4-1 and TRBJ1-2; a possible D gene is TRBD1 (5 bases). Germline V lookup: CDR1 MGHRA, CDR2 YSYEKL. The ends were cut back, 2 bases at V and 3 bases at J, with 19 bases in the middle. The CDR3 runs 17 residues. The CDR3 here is CASSQTPGTEGYYGYTF. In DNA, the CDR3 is TGCGCCAGCAGCCAAACCCCTGGGACGGAGGGATACTATGGCTACACCTTC.

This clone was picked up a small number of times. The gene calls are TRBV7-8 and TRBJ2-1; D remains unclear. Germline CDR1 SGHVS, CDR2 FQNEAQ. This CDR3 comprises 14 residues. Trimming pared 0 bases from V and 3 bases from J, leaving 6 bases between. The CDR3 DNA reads TGTGCCAGCAGCTTAGCCAGGAACTACAATGAGCAGTTCTTC. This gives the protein CASSLARNYNEQFF.

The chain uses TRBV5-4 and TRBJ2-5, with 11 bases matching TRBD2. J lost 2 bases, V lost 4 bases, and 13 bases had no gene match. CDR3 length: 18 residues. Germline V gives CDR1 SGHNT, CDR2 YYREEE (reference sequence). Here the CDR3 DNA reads TGTGCCAGCAGCCCTTCCCTTTTAGCGGGGGGGTGGCAAGAGACCCAGTACTTC. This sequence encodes CASSPSLLAGGWQETQYF.